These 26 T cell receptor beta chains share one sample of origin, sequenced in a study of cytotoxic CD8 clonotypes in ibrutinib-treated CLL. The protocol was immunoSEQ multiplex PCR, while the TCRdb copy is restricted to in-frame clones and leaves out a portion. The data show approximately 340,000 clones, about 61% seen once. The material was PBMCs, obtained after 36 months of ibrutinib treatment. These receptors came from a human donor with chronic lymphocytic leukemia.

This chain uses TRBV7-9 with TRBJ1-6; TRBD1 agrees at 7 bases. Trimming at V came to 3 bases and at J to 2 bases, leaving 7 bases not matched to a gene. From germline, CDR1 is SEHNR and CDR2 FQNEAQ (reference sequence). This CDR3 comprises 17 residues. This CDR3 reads CASSFATGVTYNSPLHF. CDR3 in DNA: TGTGCCAGCAGCTTTGCCACAGGGGTGACCTATAATTCACCCCTCCACTTT.

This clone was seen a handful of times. CDR3 loop: CASTPTGGPNTGELFF. The DNA for the CDR3 is TGTGCCAGTACTCCAACGGGAGGGCCGAACACCGGGGAGCTGTTTTTT. The genes are TRBV19 and TRBJ2-2, with 8 bases aligning to TRBD2. The V gene's germline CDR1 is LNHDA and CDR2 SQIVND (reference sequence). Germline trimming cut 7 bases from V and 0 bases from J; bases unmatched to any gene: 7. The CDR3 contains 16 residues.

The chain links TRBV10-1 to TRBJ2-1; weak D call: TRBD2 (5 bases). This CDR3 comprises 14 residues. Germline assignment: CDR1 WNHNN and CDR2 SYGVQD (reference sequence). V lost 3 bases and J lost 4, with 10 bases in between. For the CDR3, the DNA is TGCGCCAGCAGTGAATCTCTAGCTTACAATGAGCAGTTCTTC. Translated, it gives CASSESLAYNEQFF.

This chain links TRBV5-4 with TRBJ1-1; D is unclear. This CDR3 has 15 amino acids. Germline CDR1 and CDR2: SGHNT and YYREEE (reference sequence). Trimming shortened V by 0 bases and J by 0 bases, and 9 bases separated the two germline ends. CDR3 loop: CASSLARSMNTEAFF. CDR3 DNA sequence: TGTGCCAGCAGCTTGGCTAGGAGTATGAACACTGAAGCTTTCTTT.

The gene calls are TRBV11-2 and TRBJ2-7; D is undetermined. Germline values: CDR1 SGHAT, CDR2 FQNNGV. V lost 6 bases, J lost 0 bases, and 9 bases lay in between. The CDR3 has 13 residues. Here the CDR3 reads CASSLYSSYEQYF. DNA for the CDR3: TGTGCCAGCAGTTTGTACAGCTCCTACGAGCAGTACTTC.

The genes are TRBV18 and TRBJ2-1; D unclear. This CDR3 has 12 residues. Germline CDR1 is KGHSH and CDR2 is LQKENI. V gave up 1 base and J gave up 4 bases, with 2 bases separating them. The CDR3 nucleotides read TGTGCCAGCTCACCACTTTACAATGAGCAGTTCTTC. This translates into CASSPLYNEQFF.

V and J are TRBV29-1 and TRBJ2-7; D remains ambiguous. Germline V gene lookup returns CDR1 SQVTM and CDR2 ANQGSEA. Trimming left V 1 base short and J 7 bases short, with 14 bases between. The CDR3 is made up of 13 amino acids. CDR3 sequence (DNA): TGCAGCGTTGAAGGCCCAGGACCTTGGGAGCAGTACTTC. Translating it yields CSVEGPGPWEQYF.

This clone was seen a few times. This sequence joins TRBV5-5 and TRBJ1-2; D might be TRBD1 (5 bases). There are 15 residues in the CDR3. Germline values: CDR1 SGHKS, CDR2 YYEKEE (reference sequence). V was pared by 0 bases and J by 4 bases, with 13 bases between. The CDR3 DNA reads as TGTGCCAGCAGCTTGGGGCAGGGATTTATCTATGGCTACACCTTC. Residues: CASSLGQGFIYGYTF.

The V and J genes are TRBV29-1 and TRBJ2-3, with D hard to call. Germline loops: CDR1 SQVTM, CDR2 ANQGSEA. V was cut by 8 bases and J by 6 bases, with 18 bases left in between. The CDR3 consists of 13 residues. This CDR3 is CSCGRRLVDTQYF. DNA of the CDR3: TGCAGCTGCGGTCGGCGTCTTGTGGATACGCAGTATTTT.

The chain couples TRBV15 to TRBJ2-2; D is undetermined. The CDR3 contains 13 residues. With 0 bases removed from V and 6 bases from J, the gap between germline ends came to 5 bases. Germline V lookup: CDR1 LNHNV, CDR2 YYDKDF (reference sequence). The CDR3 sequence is CATSRESAGELFF. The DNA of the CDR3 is TGTGCCACCAGCAGAGAATCAGCCGGGGAGCTGTTTTTT. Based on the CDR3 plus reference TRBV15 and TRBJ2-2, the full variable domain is DAMVIQNPRYQVTQFGKPVTLSCSQTLNHNVMYWYQQKSSQAPKLLFHYYDKDFNNEADTPDNFQSRRPNTSFCFLDIRSPGLGDTAMYLCATSRESAGELFFGEGSRLTVL.

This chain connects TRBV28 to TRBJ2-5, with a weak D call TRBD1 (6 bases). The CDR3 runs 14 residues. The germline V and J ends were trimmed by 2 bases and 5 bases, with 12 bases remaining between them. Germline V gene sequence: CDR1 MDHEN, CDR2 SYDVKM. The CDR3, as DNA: TGTGCCAGCAGTTTACCGAGACAGGTGGAGACCCAGTACTTC. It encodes CASSLPRQVETQYF.

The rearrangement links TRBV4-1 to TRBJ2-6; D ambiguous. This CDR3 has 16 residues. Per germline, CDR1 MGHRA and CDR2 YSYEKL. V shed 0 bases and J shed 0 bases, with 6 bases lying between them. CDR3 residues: CASSQEGSSGANVLTF. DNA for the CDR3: TGCGCCAGCAGCCAAGAAGGAAGCTCTGGGGCCAACGTCCTGACTTTC.

CDR3 bases: TGCAGCGTTGAGGGTGTTCCCCCCAGCTCCTACAATGAGCAGTTCTTC. This encodes CSVEGVPPSSYNEQFF. The rearrangement links TRBV29-1 to TRBJ2-1; D remains ambiguous. The germline V gene encodes CDR1 SQVTM and CDR2 ANQGSEA. Trimming shortened V by 3 bases and J by 0 bases, and 15 bases separated the two germline ends. CDR3 length: 16 amino acids.

CDR3 nucleotide sequence: TGTGCCAGCAGCCCCCAGGGGGGCTCCTACAATGAGCAGTTCTTC. Amino acids: CASSPQGGSYNEQFF. The chain links TRBV7-3 to TRBJ2-1, with D possibly matching TRBD1 (7 bases). The V gene lost 5 bases and the J gene lost 0 bases, with 11 bases spanning the gap. Germline CDR1 is SGHTA and CDR2 is FQGTGA. The CDR3 is made up of 15 amino acids.

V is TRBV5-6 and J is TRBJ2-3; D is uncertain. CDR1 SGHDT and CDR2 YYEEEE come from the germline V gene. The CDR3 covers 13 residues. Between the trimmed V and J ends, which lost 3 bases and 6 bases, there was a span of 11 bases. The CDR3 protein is CASSYQVADTQYF. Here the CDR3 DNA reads TGTGCCAGCAGCTACCAAGTTGCGGATACGCAGTATTTT.

CDR3 amino acids: CASSQDSGQPYEQYF. The CDR3 region has the DNA TGCGCCAGCAGCCAAGATTCCGGCCAACCATACGAGCAGTACTTC. The chain has TRBV4-1 and TRBJ2-7; D not resolved. The CDR3 runs 15 residues. The V gene lost 0 bases and the J gene lost 4 bases, with 13 bases spanning the gap. In germline, CDR1 is MGHRA, CDR2 YSYEKL.

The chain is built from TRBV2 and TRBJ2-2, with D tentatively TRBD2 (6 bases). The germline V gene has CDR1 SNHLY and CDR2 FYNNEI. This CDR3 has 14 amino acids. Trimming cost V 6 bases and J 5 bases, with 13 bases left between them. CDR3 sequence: CASRDTAGTGELFF. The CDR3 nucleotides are TGTGCCAGCAGGGATACAGCGGGTACCGGGGAGCTGTTTTTT. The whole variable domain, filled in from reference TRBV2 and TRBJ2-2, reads EPEVTQTPSHQVTQMGQEVILRCVPISNHLYFYWYRQILGQKVEFLVSFYNNEISEKSEIFDDQFSVERPDGSNFTLKIRSTKLEDSAMYFCASRDTAGTGELFFGEGSRLTVL.

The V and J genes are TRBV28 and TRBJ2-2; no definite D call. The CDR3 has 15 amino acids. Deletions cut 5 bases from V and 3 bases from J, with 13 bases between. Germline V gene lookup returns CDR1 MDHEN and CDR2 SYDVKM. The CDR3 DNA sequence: TGTGCCAGCAGTCCACGCATTCTCGACACCGGGGAGCTGTTTTTT. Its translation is CASSPRILDTGELFF.

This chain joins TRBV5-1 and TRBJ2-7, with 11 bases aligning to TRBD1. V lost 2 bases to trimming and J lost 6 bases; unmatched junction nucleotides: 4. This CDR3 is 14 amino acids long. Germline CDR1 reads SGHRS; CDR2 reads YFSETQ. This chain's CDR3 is CASSFWTGGSEQYF. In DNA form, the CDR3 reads TGCGCCAGCAGCTTCTGGACAGGGGGCTCCGAGCAGTACTTC.

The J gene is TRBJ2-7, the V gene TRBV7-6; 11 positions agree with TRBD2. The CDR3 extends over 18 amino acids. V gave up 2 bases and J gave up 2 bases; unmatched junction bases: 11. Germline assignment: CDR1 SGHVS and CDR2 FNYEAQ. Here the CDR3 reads CASSLSVLAGGHPYEQYF. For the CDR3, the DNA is TGTGCCAGCAGCTTATCGGTCCTAGCGGGAGGACATCCCTACGAGCAGTACTTC.

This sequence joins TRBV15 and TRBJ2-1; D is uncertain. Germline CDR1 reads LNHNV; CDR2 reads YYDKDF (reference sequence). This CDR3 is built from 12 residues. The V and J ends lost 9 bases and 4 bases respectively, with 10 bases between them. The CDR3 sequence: CATGLGYNEQFF. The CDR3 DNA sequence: TGTGCCACGGGATTGGGGTACAATGAGCAGTTCTTC.

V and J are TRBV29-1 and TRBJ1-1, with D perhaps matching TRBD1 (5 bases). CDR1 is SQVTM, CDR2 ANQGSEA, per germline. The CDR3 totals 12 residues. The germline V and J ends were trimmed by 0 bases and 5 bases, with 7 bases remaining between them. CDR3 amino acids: CSVEDWGTEAFF. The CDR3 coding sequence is TGCAGCGTTGAAGATTGGGGGACTGAAGCTTTCTTT.

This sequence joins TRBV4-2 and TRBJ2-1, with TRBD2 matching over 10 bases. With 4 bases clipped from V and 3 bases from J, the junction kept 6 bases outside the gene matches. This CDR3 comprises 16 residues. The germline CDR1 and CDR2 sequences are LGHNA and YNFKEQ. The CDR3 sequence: CASSPLLAGLYNEQFF. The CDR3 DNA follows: TGTGCCAGCAGCCCCTTACTAGCGGGGCTCTACAATGAGCAGTTCTTC.

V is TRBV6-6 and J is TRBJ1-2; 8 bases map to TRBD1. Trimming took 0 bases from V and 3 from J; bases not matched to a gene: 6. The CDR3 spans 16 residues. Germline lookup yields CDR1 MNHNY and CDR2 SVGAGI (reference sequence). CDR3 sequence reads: CASSYSAGGLDYGYTF. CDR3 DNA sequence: TGTGCCAGCAGTTACTCGGCAGGGGGCCTGGACTATGGCTACACCTTC.

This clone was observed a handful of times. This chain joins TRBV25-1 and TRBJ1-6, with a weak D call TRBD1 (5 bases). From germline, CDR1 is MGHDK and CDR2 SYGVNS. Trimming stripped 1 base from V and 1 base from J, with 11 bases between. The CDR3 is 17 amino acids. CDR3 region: CASSESGLGSYNSPLHF. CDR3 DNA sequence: TGTGCCAGCAGTGAATCAGGGCTTGGATCCTATAATTCACCCCTCCACTTT.

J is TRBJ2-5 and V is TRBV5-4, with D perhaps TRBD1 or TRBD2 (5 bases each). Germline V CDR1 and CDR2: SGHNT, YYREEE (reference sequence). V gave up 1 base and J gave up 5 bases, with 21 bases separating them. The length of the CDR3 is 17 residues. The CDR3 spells CASSLMAFALEGETQYF. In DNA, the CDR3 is TGTGCCAGCAGCTTGATGGCGTTTGCCCTCGAGGGGGAGACCCAGTACTTC.